This TCR beta chain was sequenced during a study of T cells and Merkel cell carcinoma outcomes. Study-level results: Reportedly, T-cell repertoire with density predicts Merkel cell carcinoma outcomes.

TCRdb's table, derived via immunoSEQ multiplex PCR, lists solely in-frame clones and lacks some. The sample yields 15,000 to 17,000 clones, more than 80% seen once. The V gene lost 3 bases and the J gene lost 7 bases, with 10 bases spanning the gap. The CDR3 runs to 13 residues. Germline CDR1 is LNHDA and CDR2 is SQIVND (reference sequence). A remark on this clone: The antigen remains unidentified.

Input material: tumor tissue from Merkel cell carcinoma. The chain couples TRBV19 to TRBJ2-1, with unresolved D. The sequence was collected from a human donor with Merkel cell carcinoma. The CDR3 nucleotides are TGTGCCAGTAGTATCTTCGAGTGGAATGAGCAGTTCTTC. Translation: CASSIFEWNEQFF.